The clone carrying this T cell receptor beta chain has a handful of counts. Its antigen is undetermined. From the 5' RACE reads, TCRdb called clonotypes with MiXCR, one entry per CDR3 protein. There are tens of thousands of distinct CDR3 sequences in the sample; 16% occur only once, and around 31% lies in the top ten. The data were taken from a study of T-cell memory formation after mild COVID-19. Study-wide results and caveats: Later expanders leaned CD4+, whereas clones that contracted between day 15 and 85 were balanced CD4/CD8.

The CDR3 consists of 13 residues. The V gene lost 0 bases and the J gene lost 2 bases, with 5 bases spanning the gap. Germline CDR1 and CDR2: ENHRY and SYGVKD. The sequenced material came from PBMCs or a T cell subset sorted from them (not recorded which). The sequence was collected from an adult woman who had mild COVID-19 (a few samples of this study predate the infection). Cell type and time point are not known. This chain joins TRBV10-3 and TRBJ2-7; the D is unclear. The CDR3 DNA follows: TGTGCCATCAGTGAGTCGAAAACCTACGAGCAGTACTTC. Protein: CAISESKTYEQYF.